What follows describes a single TCR beta chain. The data were taken from a study of blood T cell repertoires in COVID-19. The wider study: Sites in the United States, Italy and Spain provided acute and convalescent COVID-19 samples. T cells, B-cell-depleted T cells, or PBMCs supplied cDNA or gDNA.

The length of the CDR3 is 14 residues. CDR1 is ENHRY, CDR2 SYGVKD, per germline. V lost 7 bases and J lost 0, with 10 bases in between. In the source study's methods: Nucleated cell number was recorded as an estimate derived from reference gene primer amplification. Only in-frame clones appear in the TCRdb table, and some are missing; sequencing was by immunoSEQ multiplex PCR. V, J and clone size reflect that table, while D and trimming were determined from the DNA. The table includes under 130,000 clones, 70% to 90% detected once. The chain is built from TRBV10-3 and TRBJ1-5, with D possibly being TRBD1 (5 bases). The sequenced sample was peripheral blood. The clonotype was recovered from a human donor in a cohort sampled during active COVID-19. For the CDR3, the DNA is TGTGCCATCACACAGGTGTATAGCAATCAGCCCCAGCATTTT. Its protein product is CAITQVYSNQPQHF.